This section outlines one T cell receptor (beta chain) sequence together with its context. What it binds is unknown. The sample originates from a study of T cell responses to AZD1222 COVID-19 vaccine. The V gene end was trimmed by 5 bases and the J gene end by 8 bases; junction bases not matched to a gene: 12. The CDR3 extends over 16 amino acids. CDR1 SGHTA and CDR2 FQGNSA come from the germline V gene. The data were produced by immunoSEQ multiplex PCR, yet TCRdb's version contains in-frame clones alone and is incomplete. The repertoire includes approximately 140,000 clones, 85% to 95% of them detected once, and over 0.85% sits in the top ten. General study results and limits: Clonal diversity may have been underestimated, and the donors were mostly white British, with more females than males.

The starting material was peripheral blood, obtained on day 0 of MenACWY control vaccination. The rearrangement joins TRBV7-2 to TRBJ2-1; TRBD2 agrees at 10 bases. The clonotype comes from an adult in good health. The CDR3 coding sequence is TGTGCCAGCAGCCCAGGGCGAAGCGGGGGGGCGCATGAGCAGTTCTTC. The encoded protein is CASSPGRSGGAHEQFF.